Listed below are T cell receptor beta chains from one sample, sequenced in a study of blood T cell repertoires in COVID-19. Method: immunoSEQ multiplex PCR; TCRdb's copy keeps in-frame clones and lacks some. The top ten hold more than 5% of the sample, which has 110,000 to 150,000 clones, about 88% seen once. Sequencing was carried out using peripheral blood. Receptor source: a human donor in a cohort sampled during active COVID-19. Both conserved end residues are part of each CDR3. D genes are given only for firm matches. Clone size appears in some rows only: once, few, many, or a class for an expanded clone.

v_gene	j_gene	d_gene	abundance	CDR3nt	CDR3aa
TRBV6-5	TRBJ1-4	NA	NA	TGTGCCAGCAGTTACAATCCAGGGGTGGGTGAAAAACTGTTTTTT	CASSYNPGVGEKLFF
TRBV6-6	TRBJ2-1	NA	NA	TGTGCCAACCTGGAGAATGAGCAGTTCTTC	CANLENEQFF
TRBV29-1	TRBJ2-3	NA	once	TGCAGCGTTGGCCGACAGCTCACAGATACGCAGTATTTT	CSVGRQLTDTQYF
TRBV6-5	TRBJ2-1	NA	NA	TGTGCCAGCAGTTACCCGAGGCCCCAGGGTGGGGATGAGCAGTTCTTC	CASSYPRPQGGDEQFF
TRBV6-4	TRBJ1-6	NA	NA	TGTGCCAGCAGCCCCGCGGCGAATCTAAATTCACCCCTCCACTTT	CASSPAANLNSPLHF
TRBV28	TRBJ2-2	TRBD1	NA	TGTGCCAGCACCCTGGGGGGACAGGGTGGAGCCGGGGAGCTGTTTTTT	CASTLGGQGGAGELFF
TRBV5-4	TRBJ1-1	NA	once	TGTGCCAGCAGCTTGGGTTCTGCGATGAACACTGAAGCTTTCTTT	CASSLGSAMNTEAFF
TRBV18	TRBJ2-7	NA	NA	TGTGCCAGCTTCTTAGAGGGAGCCTACGAGCAGTACTTC	CASFLEGAYEQYF
TRBV6-5	TRBJ1-5	TRBD1	NA	TGTGCCAGCAGGAAGGACAGGGTCGGCAATCAGCCCCAGCATTTT	CASRKDRVGNQPQHF
TRBV11-3	TRBJ2-1	NA	few	TGTGCCAGCAGCCTGGGGGGTGAGCAGTTCTTC	CASSLGGEQFF
TRBV30	TRBJ2-3	NA	NA	TGTGCCTGGAGTGTTACAACGGATACGCAGTATTTT	CAWSVTTDTQYF
TRBV28	TRBJ1-6	NA	NA	TGTGCCAGCAATCCCTTACAGGGACGCTCACCCCTCCACTTT	CASNPLQGRSPLHF
TRBV7-4	TRBJ2-6	TRBD1	NA	TGTGCCAGCAGCGCGTGGGACAGGAACTCTGGGGCCAACGTCCTGACTTTC	CASSAWDRNSGANVLTF
TRBV11-2	TRBJ2-1	NA	NA	TGTGCCAGCAGCTTAGGTCTTTCAAGCAGGGCGTTCAATGAGCAGTTCTTC	CASSLGLSSRAFNEQFF
TRBV30	TRBJ2-1	TRBD2	once	TGTGCCTGGAGTGACGGGACTAGCGGGGGTAGTGGCTCCTACAATGAGCAGTTCTTC	CAWSDGTSGGSGSYNEQFF
TRBV28	TRBJ2-2	NA	NA	TGTGCCAGCAGTACCAGGGGCGCGGGTTACACCGGGGAGCTGTTTTTT	CASSTRGAGYTGELFF
TRBV7-2	TRBJ1-3	NA	NA	TGTGCCAGCAGCCTCGACCCGACTGTTTCTGGAAACACCATATATTTT	CASSLDPTVSGNTIYF
TRBV7-2	TRBJ1-4	NA	NA	TGTGCCAGCAGCTTACAGGGCCACTTACGGGAAAAACTGTTTTTT	CASSLQGHLREKLFF
TRBV5-5	TRBJ2-7	NA	NA	TGTGCCAGCAGCTTTGAGAGCTCCTACGAGCAGTACTTC	CASSFESSYEQYF
TRBV7-2	TRBJ2-1	TRBD2	NA	TGTGCCAGCAGCCCTAGCGGGGGCCACTACAATGAGCAGTTCTTC	CASSPSGGHYNEQFF
TRBV11-2	TRBJ2-3	NA	NA	TGTGCCAGCAGCTATCGACAGTGGGGCTCCGATACGCAGTATTTT	CASSYRQWGSDTQYF
TRBV21-1	TRBJ2-1	NA	NA	TGTGCCAGCAGCAAAGCTAGACAGGGCTCCTACAATGAGCAGTTCTTC	CASSKARQGSYNEQFF
TRBV7-9	TRBJ2-1	NA	NA	TGTGCCAGCAGCTTAGAGCGGGTTAGCTCCTACAATGAGCAGTTCTTC	CASSLERVSSYNEQFF
TRBV27	TRBJ2-1	NA	NA	TGTGCCAGCAGTTTAGGGGCCCCTCAGAATGAGCAGTTCTTC	CASSLGAPQNEQFF
TRBV11-2	TRBJ2-1	NA	NA	TGTGCCAGCAGCTTATGGGGGCGCCTGTTCTTC	CASSLWGRLFF
TRBV7-2	TRBJ1-1	TRBD1	NA	TGTGCCAGCAGTTCGACAGGGACCTACACTGAAGCTTTCTTT	CASSSTGTYTEAFF
TRBV7-9	TRBJ2-7	TRBD2	NA	TGTGCCAGCAGTCCCCCGGGACTAGCTGTCGAGCAGTACTTC	CASSPPGLAVEQYF
TRBV5-8	TRBJ2-7	TRBD1	NA	TGTGCCAGCAGCCCGGGACAGGGAAACGAGCAGTACTTC	CASSPGQGNEQYF
TRBV10-3	TRBJ2-3	TRBD2	NA	TGTGCCATCCGATCGGGGGGGACTACAGATACGCAGTATTTT	CAIRSGGTTDTQYF
TRBV28	TRBJ2-7	NA	NA	TGTGCCAGCAGTCCAAGGACACTCTACGAGCAGTACTTC	CASSPRTLYEQYF
TRBV27	TRBJ1-3	NA	NA	TGTGCCAGCAGTTTCCCTCGCGCGGGGGCTGGCGGAAACACCATATATTTT	CASSFPRAGAGGNTIYF
TRBV5-1	TRBJ2-1	NA	NA	TGCGCCAGCAGGGTGGACAACTCCTACAATGAGCAGTTCTTC	CASRVDNSYNEQFF
TRBV6-5	TRBJ2-1	TRBD2	NA	TGTGCCACCTTTAGGAGGGAGGGTTCCTACAATGAGCAGTTCTTC	CATFRREGSYNEQFF
TRBV7-6	TRBJ2-7	NA	NA	TGTGCCAGCAGCTCGCGACGGGACTCCTACGAGCAGTACTTC	CASSSRRDSYEQYF
TRBV4-1	TRBJ1-1	TRBD1	NA	TGCGCCAGCAGCCAGTCCTTACAGGGGCGGACTGAAGCTTTCTTT	CASSQSLQGRTEAFF
TRBV5-4	TRBJ1-3	NA	NA	TGTGCCAGCAGCTTTACAGGGTCAGGAAACACCATATATTTT	CASSFTGSGNTIYF
TRBV7-9	TRBJ1-3	NA	NA	TGTGCCAGCAGCTTCTTCTCTGGAAACACCATATATTTT	CASSFFSGNTIYF
TRBV24-1	TRBJ2-1	TRBD1	NA	TGTGCCACCAGAGGGACAGTCTACAATGAGCAGTTCTTC	CATRGTVYNEQFF
TRBV13	TRBJ1-2	TRBD1	NA	TGTGCCAGCAGCTTCTTCAGGGGGTTGGGAGCTAACTATGGCTACACCTTC	CASSFFRGLGANYGYTF
TRBV6-4	TRBJ2-5	TRBD2	NA	TGTGCCAGCAGTGACTCGATCTCGACTAGCGGGACCCCCGGGGAGACCCAGTACTTC	CASSDSISTSGTPGETQYF
TRBV7-8	TRBJ1-4	NA	NA	TGTGCCAGCAGCCCCCTGGCGTCTTCAACCCGGGGGGAAAAACTGTTTTTT	CASSPLASSTRGEKLFF
TRBV12-3/TRBV12-4	TRBJ2-7	TRBD1	NA	TGTGCCAGCAGTTGGACAGGGGGGGGCGAGCAGTACTTC	CASSWTGGGEQYF
TRBV5-5	TRBJ2-7	NA	NA	TGTGCCAGCAGCCCCGGACTCTCCTACGAGCAGTACTTC	CASSPGLSYEQYF
TRBV6-5	TRBJ2-2	NA	NA	TGTGCCAGCAGCCTCGGGACAACGAACACCGGGGAGCTGTTTTTT	CASSLGTTNTGELFF
TRBV20-1	TRBJ2-1	TRBD2	NA	TGCAGTGCTAGTGGCGGGAGGGCTGGCGATGAGCAGTTCTTC	CSASGGRAGDEQFF
TRBV18	TRBJ1-6	NA	once	TGTGCCAGCTCACCCACGGACACCTACAATTCACCCCTCCACTTT	CASSPTDTYNSPLHF
TRBV2	TRBJ2-7	TRBD1	once	TGTGCCAGCAGTGAAGGGCGGACAGGGCCCTCCTACGAGCAGTACTTC	CASSEGRTGPSYEQYF
TRBV6-8	TRBJ2-3	TRBD2	NA	TGTGCCAGCAGAGAATCAGCGGGGCCACCCTTTAGCACAGATACGCAGTATTTT	CASRESAGPPFSTDTQYF
TRBV19	TRBJ2-2	TRBD2	few	TGTGCCAGTAGTAACACGGGACTAGCGGGAGGGCCGGGGGACACCGGGGAGCTGTTTTTT	CASSNTGLAGGPGDTGELFF
TRBV3-1/TRBV3-2	TRBJ2-1	TRBD2	NA	TGTGCCAGCAGCCCCCATGCTAGCGGGAGTCTGGGTGAGCAGTTCTTC	CASSPHASGSLGEQFF
TRBV28	TRBJ2-5	TRBD2	NA	TGTGCCAGCAGTTTAGCTAGCGGGTCGATCGGGGAGACCCAGTACTTC	CASSLASGSIGETQYF
TRBV27	TRBJ2-2	NA	NA	TGTGCCAGCAGTTTATCCTCCGGCACCGGGGAGCTGTTTTTT	CASSLSSGTGELFF
TRBV9	TRBJ2-5	NA	NA	TGTGCCAGCAGCGCCAATAAGGGGGCCCAGTACTTC	CASSANKGAQYF
TRBV4-2	TRBJ2-7	NA	few	TGTGCCAGCAGCCAAGAACACGCGGGCAGAGATATCGGGTACGAGCAGTACTTC	CASSQEHAGRDIGYEQYF
TRBV4-2	TRBJ2-2	TRBD2	NA	TGTGCCAGCAGCCAAGATACTAGCGGGAGGGACACCGGGGAGCTGTTTTTT	CASSQDTSGRDTGELFF